Following are 27 T cell receptor beta chains from one sample sequenced in a study of shared T cell receptors in the human thymus. Repertoires were generated with immunoSEQ multiplex PCR, while TCRdb's copy carries only in-frame clones and drops some. The sample includes about 660,000 clones, roughly 90% seen only once; the top ten take around 0.01%. The sample was also reused in another study, on human thymus T cells.

The sample was thymocytes. These TCRs come from a boy younger than two with a congenital heart defect.

CDR3 amino acids: CASSSGLAGAYNEQFF. CDR3 sequence (DNA): TGCGCCAGCAGCTCGGGACTAGCGGGGGCCTACAATGAGCAGTTCTTC. The chain combines TRBV5-1 with TRBJ2-1, with 14 bases identical to TRBD2. Germline assignment: CDR1 SGHRS and CDR2 YFSETQ. J lost 2 bases, V lost 3 bases, and 1 base had no gene match. The CDR3 length is 16 residues.

This sequence joins TRBV18 and TRBJ1-1; the match to TRBD1 covers 9 bases. CDR3 size: 17 residues. The trim removed 3 bases at V and 2 bases at J, leaving 10 bases unmatched. The germline gives CDR1 KGHSH, CDR2 LQKENI. CDR3 coding DNA: TGTGCCAGCTCACCGTGGGGAAACAGGGGGCAAAACACTGAAGCTTTCTTT. It is translated as CASSPWGNRGQNTEAFF.

V gene TRBV28 combines with J gene TRBJ2-6; tentatively, D is TRBD2 (5 bases). Germline V CDR1 and CDR2: MDHEN, SYDVKM. The CDR3 runs to 16 residues. Trimming took 1 base from V and 4 from J, leaving 11 bases between them. In nucleotides, the CDR3 is TGTGCCAGCAGTTTATCTGGGAGACAAGGGGCCAACGTCCTGACTTTC. It is translated as CASSLSGRQGANVLTF.

This chain connects TRBV10-3 to TRBJ1-2; possibly TRBD1 for D (6 bases). V gave up 6 bases and J gave up 5 bases, with 16 bases separating them. Germline assignment: CDR1 ENHRY and CDR2 SYGVKD. This CDR3 has 14 amino acids. The CDR3 sequence is CAIRFRGQPYGYTF. The CDR3 DNA reads TGTGCCATCAGGTTTCGAGGACAGCCTTATGGCTACACCTTC.

This chain joins TRBV25-1 and TRBJ2-3; 13 nucleotides match TRBD2. Looked up from germline, CDR1 is MGHDK and CDR2 is SYGVNS. Trimming at V came to 10 bases and at J to 2 bases, leaving 3 bases not matched to a gene. This CDR3 contains 14 residues. The CDR3 DNA sequence: TGTGCCACTACTAGCGGGAGGGCCACAGATACGCAGTATTTT. Its translation is CATTSGRATDTQYF.

The chain has TRBV4-3 and TRBJ1-4; 8 nucleotides match TRBD1. The length of the CDR3 is 19 residues. CDR1 is LGHNA and CDR2 is YSLEER in the germline V gene. Trimming took 0 bases from V and 8 from J; bases not matched to a gene: 17. In DNA form, the CDR3 reads TGCGCCAGCAGCCAAGAGGGTCCCCCCAAGCAGGGGGCTGAAGAAAAACTGTTTTTT. The encoded protein is CASSQEGPPKQGAEEKLFF.

The rearrangement links TRBV29-1 to TRBJ2-7; tentative D call: TRBD2 (6 bases). Trimming took off 6 bases at V and 0 bases at J, with 18 bases between the two ends. The CDR3 length is 15 residues. Germline CDR1 is SQVTM and CDR2 is ANQGSEA. The CDR3 loop is CSVRPNGTPSYEQYF. The CDR3 region has the DNA TGCAGCGTGAGGCCGAACGGGACTCCCTCCTACGAGCAGTACTTC.

This clone was detected only once. The chain links TRBV7-2 to TRBJ2-6; 8 nucleotides line up with TRBD1. Trimming took 5 bases from V and 1 from J; bases not matched to a gene: 13. CDR1 is SGHTA and CDR2 is FQGNSA in the germline V gene. The CDR3 covers 19 residues. The CDR3 region has the DNA TGTGCCAGCAGCCAATCGGACAGGGACGTGAAGTCTGGGGCCAACGTCCTGACTTTC. Protein product: CASSQSDRDVKSGANVLTF.

This chain joins TRBV11-2 and TRBJ1-2; the D gene is possibly TRBD1 (6 bases). The CDR3 length is 16 residues. Trimming removed 6 bases at V and 3 bases at J, with 20 bases between. CDR1 is SGHAT, CDR2 FQNNGV, per germline. The CDR3 here is CASRNRRDTVDYGYTF. In DNA, the CDR3 is TGTGCCAGCAGAAACAGACGGGACACCGTAGACTATGGCTACACCTTC.

V is TRBV11-2 and J is TRBJ2-3; 11 nucleotides align to TRBD2. V gave up 4 bases and J gave up 4 bases; unmatched junction bases: 10. Germline V gives CDR1 SGHAT, CDR2 FQNNGV. The CDR3 consists of 17 residues. The CDR3 DNA reads as TGTGCCAGCAGCTATAGCCGACTAGCGGGAATCGCAGATACGCAGTATTTT. It codes for CASSYSRLAGIADTQYF.

The J gene is TRBJ2-4, the V gene TRBV28; no reliable D call. Germline CDR1 and CDR2: MDHEN and SYDVKM. V was shortened by 5 bases and J by 0 bases, with 8 bases between the two germline ends. The CDR3 contains 14 residues. The CDR3 region has the DNA TGTGCCAGCAGTCTCTCCGGAGCCAAAAACATTCAGTACTTC. This gives the protein CASSLSGAKNIQYF.

V and J are TRBV15 and TRBJ2-7; 7 bases are a match to TRBD2. Per germline, CDR1 LNHNV and CDR2 YYDKDF (reference sequence). The length of the CDR3 is 16 residues. The V and J ends lost 0 bases and 3 bases, in that order; junction bases with no gene match: 8. CDR3 DNA: TGTGCCACCAGCAGAGATCCGGGAGGCCAATTCTACGAGCAGTACTTC. It yields the protein CATSRDPGGQFYEQYF.

The V and J genes are TRBV30 and TRBJ1-1, with 9 bases fitting TRBD1. V lost 4 bases, J lost 4 bases, and 16 bases stayed unmatched. Germline V gene data show CDR1 as GTSNPN and CDR2 as SVGIG (reference sequence). The length of the CDR3 is 17 residues. The CDR3 reads CAWKPRDRENKGTEAFF. The CDR3 DNA sequence: TGTGCCTGGAAGCCTCGGGACAGGGAGAACAAGGGCACTGAAGCTTTCTTT.

V is TRBV15 and J is TRBJ2-1; TRBD1 aligns across 9 bases. CDR1 is LNHNV, CDR2 YYDKDF, per germline (reference sequence). Trimming took 6 bases from V and 6 from J; bases not matched to a gene: 6. CDR3 length equals 14 residues. For the CDR3, the DNA is TGTGCCACCAGGAGACAGGGGGTGCGCAATGAGCAGTTCTTC. This codes for CATRRQGVRNEQFF.

This clone was recorded a few times. The chain has TRBV2 and TRBJ2-1; no clear D gene. CDR3 length: 15 amino acids. V lost 5 bases and J 8 bases, leaving 19 bases between the germline ends. Germline loops: CDR1 SNHLY, CDR2 FYNNEI. The chain's CDR3 is CASSSTTSRGHEQFF. CDR3 bases: TGTGCCAGCAGTTCTACGACGTCAAGAGGTCATGAGCAGTTCTTC.

This rearrangement joins TRBV6-1 to TRBJ1-1, with a tentative D call TRBD1 (5 bases). V was clipped by 5 bases and J by 2 bases, with 15 bases between them. Per germline, CDR1 MNHNS and CDR2 SASEGT. The CDR3 has 15 residues. CDR3 bases: TGTGCCAGCAGTTGGAATCGGACACTAAACACTGAAGCTTTCTTT. Translating gives CASSWNRTLNTEAFF.

The CDR3 DNA is TGTGCCAGCAGCTTGGAGCGGGAGAGGGTAGAGTACGAGCAGTACTTC. Translated: CASSLERERVEYEQYF. The V and J genes are TRBV5-4 and TRBJ2-7; 8 bases are shared with TRBD2. The trim removed 0 bases at V and 4 bases at J, leaving 9 bases unmatched. The CDR3 length is 16 residues. Germline values: CDR1 SGHNT, CDR2 YYREEE (reference sequence).

This chain joins TRBV7-9 and TRBJ2-7; possible D gene TRBD1, 6 bases. V lost 0 bases to trimming and J lost 3 bases, with 9 bases between them. Germline assignment: CDR1 SEHNR and CDR2 FQNEAQ (reference sequence). This CDR3 contains 14 residues. In nucleotides, the CDR3 is TGTGCCAGCAGCTTAGCGGGGACAAACTACGAGCAGTACTTC. It encodes CASSLAGTNYEQYF.

The chain has TRBV28 and TRBJ1-5; D is possibly TRBD1 (6 bases). From germline, CDR1 is MDHEN and CDR2 SYDVKM. The CDR3 consists of 14 residues. The V end was cut by 9 bases, the J end by 0 bases, with 12 bases between. The DNA of the CDR3 is TGTGCCAGTTCAGGGGAGTATAGCAATCAGCCCCAGCATTTT. Translating gives CASSGEYSNQPQHF.

CDR3 sequence reads: CASSPPRAGTSRSSYNEQFF. CDR3 nucleotides: TGTGCCAGCAGCCCTCCCCGGGCCGGGACTAGCAGGAGCTCCTACAATGAGCAGTTCTTC. The chain has TRBV11-3 and TRBJ2-1; the match to TRBD2 covers 9 bases. Germline V gene lookup returns CDR1 SGHNT and CDR2 YENEEA. There are 20 residues in the CDR3. The J segment lost 0 bases and the V segment lost 5 bases, leaving 17 bases of the junction unmatched.

The rearrangement joins TRBV28 to TRBJ1-2; tentatively, D is TRBD1 (6 bases). Germline CDR1 reads MDHEN; CDR2 reads SYDVKM. Trimming removed 7 bases from V and 7 bases from J, with 16 bases in between. The length of the CDR3 is 13 residues. CDR3 sequence (DNA): TGTGCCAGCACCCCTGGGAGGGGGGGTGGCTACACCTTC. Amino acid sequence: CASTPGRGGGYTF.

The CDR3 spells CASSQAGLAGGPYEQYF. The CDR3 region has the DNA TGTGCCAGCAGCCAAGCAGGGCTAGCGGGAGGGCCCTACGAGCAGTACTTC. The chain recombines TRBV16 with TRBJ2-7; the match to TRBD2 covers 12 bases. The germline gives CDR1 KGHSY, CDR2 FQNENV. CDR3 length: 17 amino acids. The ends lost 2 bases at V and 2 bases at J; junction bases unmatched: 7.

As to this clone: Other nucleotide sequences in the sample specify the same CDR3. This rearrangement joins TRBV28 to TRBJ2-1, with D perhaps matching TRBD2 (5 bases). This CDR3 is 16 amino acids long. V dropped 2 bases and J dropped 0 bases, with 11 bases sitting between them. CDR1 and CDR2 (germline): MDHEN, SYDVKM. CDR3 bases: TGTGCCAGCAGTTTAGGAGGAGCGAGCTCCTACAATGAGCAGTTCTTC. Protein product: CASSLGGASSYNEQFF.

The genes are TRBV28 and TRBJ2-6; 9 bases agree with TRBD1. CDR3 length equals 17 residues. V lost 5 bases to trimming and J lost 2 bases; unmatched junction nucleotides: 7. Germline loops: CDR1 MDHEN, CDR2 SYDVKM. The CDR3, as DNA: TGTGCCAGCAGTGCCCACCACAGGGGGCCTGGGGCCAACGTCCTGACTTTC. Protein sequence: CASSAHHRGPGANVLTF.

The genes are TRBV2 and TRBJ2-7; possible D gene TRBD2, 6 bases. V was shortened by 2 bases and J by 4 bases, with 12 bases between the two germline ends. Per germline, CDR1 SNHLY and CDR2 FYNNEI. CDR3 length: 14 residues. CDR3 region: CASSEKLAGYEQYF. The CDR3 DNA is TGTGCCAGCAGTGAAAAACTAGCAGGGTACGAGCAGTACTTC.

The rearrangement uses TRBV7-2 and TRBJ2-7, with no clear D. This CDR3 comprises 15 residues. The V gene lost 0 bases and the J gene lost 3 bases, with 12 bases spanning the gap. Germline-derived CDR1 and CDR2 are SGHTA and FQGNSA. In nucleotides, the CDR3 is TGTGCCAGCAGCTTAGCGGCCAGTACCCACTACGAGCAGTACTTC. Amino acids: CASSLAASTHYEQYF.

This chain uses TRBV5-4 with TRBJ2-7; D is ambiguous. The CDR3 loop spans 14 amino acids. V was pared by 0 bases and J by 5 bases, with 12 bases between. Germline CDR1 and CDR2: SGHNT and YYREEE (reference sequence). This chain's CDR3 is CASSLGRSPDEQYF. CDR3 in DNA: TGTGCCAGCAGCTTGGGACGGAGCCCGGACGAGCAGTACTTC.